This TCR beta chain was observed in a study of regulatory T cells in long-lasting Graves disease. Time point of the sample: persistent/refractory GD, antithyroid drugs over 5 years with positive TRAb. The TCR library used RNA extracted from PBMCs. Both iRepertoire HTBI primers and Arm-PCR of CDR3 regions were used to build the TCR beta libraries. One entry per CDR3 protein, called by TCRdb with MiXCR from the multiplex PCR reads. This table holds approximately 440,000 distinct CDR3 sequences, 23% found once. Germline trimming cut 6 bases from V and 3 bases from J; bases unmatched to any gene: 32. CDR3 length equals 22 residues.

The source material was peripheral blood mononuclear cells (PBMCs), sampled when the disease was refractory, from a patient treated with antithyroid drugs. The chain links TRBV12-3 or TRBV12-4 to TRBJ2-7; TRBD1 matches at 7 bases. This sequence originates from a female donor with Graves disease. The CDR3 protein is CASSDGDRARGSSIADYYEQYF. The CDR3 coding sequence is TGTGCCAGCAGCGATGGTGACAGGGCCCGAGGATCGTCAATAGCAGACTACTACGAGCAGTACTTC.